This T cell receptor (beta chain) was profiled in a study of cytomegalovirus exposure and HLA in healthy donors (dated by TCRdb to the late 2010s). With respect to the entire study: An earlier analysis of 587 of the donors reported approximately 260 Gb of sequence data and 100 million to 120 million unique TCR beta sequences obtained from around 170 million T cells. The study used immunosequencing to profile the T cell repertoires of hundreds of subjects and linked those repertoires to cytomegalovirus serostatus. An earlier analysis of around 640 of the donors used high-throughput TCR beta sequencing to judge whether each TCR beta V gene segment behaved as functional or pseudogenic. Of the roughly 390 genotyped donors, about 80% fell in the genetic ancestry cluster associated with self-reported Caucasian donors. HLA typing covered class I and class II loci at four-digit resolution. On average, about 200,000 unique TCR beta nucleotide sequences were sequenced per donor among some 420 genotyped donors of the cohort, with roughly 18% of those sequences being non-productive. An early release covering 550 to 700 HLA-typed donors comprised about 300 gigabases of sequencing data and around 86 million unique TCR sequences. The aim of the study was to test whether cataloging public T cell receptors could identify signatures of past pathogen exposure. All discovery cohort repertoires had been generated using a single sequencing platform. In a later analysis, previously published TCR beta repertoires from fewer than 750 donors were re-analyzed and high-resolution HLA genotyping was added so that TCR occurrence patterns could be studied. The number of typed donors differed by locus: about 620-630 for A, B, C, DRB1 and DQB1; 522 for DQA1; approximately 600 for DPA1; and around 450 for DPB1. Donor age, sex, ethnicity and CMV serostatus were collected together with the repertoire data. Rather than using new phenotypic data, the later analysis identified candidate immune exposures from TCR beta sequences and from how often those sequences occurred across donors. Along with the approximately 670-subject first cohort, a separate validation cohort of over a hundred different subjects was used. Genome-wide SNP genotypes for about 65% of the 666 donors were used in a later genetic analysis, which treated that subset as a discovery cohort. The study combined high-throughput TCR immunosequencing, statistical association of individual TCRs with disease status, and machine learning to predict cytomegalovirus infection status. Because of strong linkage in the cohort, roughly five DR-DQ haplotypes were treated as single units for association and clustering. Study-level results and caveats: In vitro tests confirmed that a few of the cytomegalovirus-associated TCR beta chains recognize cytomegalovirus antigens. Because the 87-base-pair reads could not distinguish some IMGT-functional V segments, including TRBV6-2 and TRBV6-3, those segments were excluded. A further reported finding was that TCR beta sequences accurately predicted the HLA-A and HLA-B alleles for most subjects in the first cohort. Only TCR beta chains were sequenced in this cohort, and the absence of alpha or paired-chain data limited detectable features. V-gene and J-gene trimming of TCR beta chains was associated with a missense DCLRE1C variant in a later genetic analysis, and the association was replicated in an independent cohort. While some public TCRs were present in many individuals, most TCR sequences turned up only very rarely across donors. According to a later analysis, TCR association rates differed among HLA loci, with DRB1 alleles showing the most associated TCRs and HLA-C alleles showing the fewest. The only immune exposure information available for the cohort was CMV serostatus. According to the authors, the approach could potentially be generalized to other disease states and immunological phenotypes. About 17 rarely observed V segments, including chromosome 9 orphons, were excluded from the earlier analysis of a few hundred of the donors because counts were too low. The study gave a list of 150 to 200 TCR beta chains associated with cytomegalovirus. A later analysis reported that several top co-occurrence clusters appeared linked to parvovirus B19, influenza, CMV and Epstein-Barr virus. In a later genetic analysis, fewer N-insertions in productive TCRs were reported among donors in an Asian-associated ancestry cluster than the approximately 710-donor mean. Linkage disequilibrium might explain the correlated functional status among segregating V segments, but an unknown experimental factor could not be excluded. The classifier was reported to diagnose cytomegalovirus status with high specificity and sensitivity in both the original cohort and the validation cohort. At a false discovery rate of 0.05, a later analysis linked around 15,000 TCR beta sequences to specific HLA alleles. Broadly in line with IMGT annotations, most TCR beta V segments showed up in productive rearrangements about 90% or about 30% of the time in an earlier analysis of some 590 of the donors. In a later analysis, HLA-associated TCR beta chains were found to be more clonally expanded and to have lower generation probabilities than equally common non-associated chains. Strong co-occurrence of HLA alleles, especially DR and DQ, made assigning TCR associations to individual alleles difficult. Sequencing depth was assumed to be roughly uniform across donors in the presence/absence analyses, though that assumption may not hold. A group of highly shared sequence variants was considered likely to be a technical artifact of the sequencing pipeline. In a later analysis, most CMV-associated TCR beta chains were found to appear HLA-restricted, with HLA associations seemingly driven largely by CMV exposure. Because HLA typing was unavailable for some donors at each locus, only the typed subset was used in association tests.

To note about this clone: The clone's antigen remains unknown. No much larger clone is present one base from it, and per-base qualities are unavailable.

In total, 666 healthy bone marrow donors made up the cohort. At the time of sampling, every cohort member was nominally healthy, though immune exposures that went unrecorded were likely present. The donor tested CMV seropositive and was one of the 289 seropositive cohort members. A peripheral blood sample was collected from each donor, and TCR beta sequencing was performed on peripheral blood mononuclear cells. Genomic DNA extraction from the blood cell samples was performed with the Qiagen DNeasy Blood Extraction Kit. Libraries were constructed by the immunoSEQ multiplex PCR assay. A mixture of 60 forward primers for TCR Vbeta segments and 13 reverse primers for TCR Jbeta segments was used in the multiplex PCR. The CDR3 region of rearranged TCR beta genes was amplified from genomic DNA by a multiplex PCR assay. On the Illumina HiSeq System, the amplified TCR beta libraries were sequenced as 87-base-pair reads. On the study's bioinformatics: In a later analysis, roughly 80 million unique TCR beta chains were counted across the 666 repertoires, and roughly 11 million of these chains were shared by at least two donors. Raw reads were error-corrected and collapsed into unique sequences by a nearest-neighbor algorithm in which closely related sequences were merged to remove PCR and sequencing errors. Alignment of CDR3 sequences to IMGT reference sequences was used to assign V, D and J gene segments. For a sequence to be retained, a match of at least six nucleotides was required to both a V gene segment and a J gene segment. Rearrangements were called productive when the CDR3 lacked stop codons and stayed in frame with V and J; all others were non-productive. Following IMGT convention, CDR3 was defined as the stretch from the second conserved V-encoded cysteine to the conserved J-encoded phenylalanine. Sequences without an unambiguous match to a single V gene segment were excluded from the earlier analysis of about 630 of the donors. In an earlier analysis of roughly 600 of the donors, a V segment was called functional when productive rearrangements were above 56.7%, and segregating when the standard deviation between donors exceeded 5%. A statistical classification framework was built for diagnosing cytomegalovirus status from the catalog of TCR beta chain sequences. A later analysis assigned V and J genes by comparing TCR nucleotide sequences with IMGT/GENE-DB human TR gene sequences. A later analysis assigned CDR3 sequences and most-parsimonious VDJ recombination scenarios with the TCRdist pipeline. In a later analysis, every TCR beta chain was defined by the combination of its CDR3 amino acid sequence and its V-gene family, and reads without a unique V-gene family were dropped. To address suspected cross-contamination and a sequencing artifact, a later analysis removed some 620 highly shared, low-generation-probability nucleotide sequences. In a later analysis, a clonal expansion index was calculated for each public chain from normalized within-repertoire ranks of inferred template counts. A later analysis computed generation probabilities with a VDJ recombination model fitted to out-of-frame rearrangements, and checked the results against IGoR. A later analysis scored TCR-TCR, TCR-HLA and TCR-CMV co-occurrence with hypergeometric tests, applying a repertoire-size bias correction to TCR pairs. In a later analysis, false discovery rates were estimated by permuting HLA or CMV assignments 20 times. A later analysis grouped co-occurring TCRs with DBSCAN, adding TCRdist sequence similarity when clustering within HLA-allele-positive subsets. Co-occurrence clustering excluded repertoires with fewer than 30,000 or more than 120,000 public chains, plus five with anomalous nucleotide sharing. TCRdb's version of the immuneACCESS table is confined to in-frame rearrangements and falls short of the full clone set. An unresolved V gene accounts for under half of the shortfall where checked; the remainder is of unknown origin. The DNA was the basis for D and trimming; V, J and clone size are from that table. In this sample the table shows 100,000 to 150,000 clones, 83% of which occur a single time. The biggest ten clones account for more than 3.5% of the sample.

From V the trimming removes 5 bases and from J it removes 5 bases, while the gene matches leave 9 bases of the junction unaccounted for. Measured from the cysteine to the phenylalanine, the CDR3 is 14 residues long. Only the CDR3 DNA stays, 42 bases, in frame from base 1. Sequences SGHTA (CDR1) and FQGNSA (CDR2) are obtained from the germline V gene. The sequencing sample was made of PBMCs. This clonotype was sampled from a middle-aged woman in good health and CMV-seropositive. The V and J segments used are TRBV7-2 and TRBJ2-7; TRBD2 fits 7 bases in the junction. The DNA sequence is TGTGCCAGCAGCGGGCGACTAGCATCACACGAGCAGTACTTC. The translation is CASSGRLASHEQYF. Joined to the reference TRBV7-2 and TRBJ2-7 proteins, this CDR3 gives the full variable domain: GAGVSQSPSNKVTEKGKDVELRCDPISGHTALYWYRQSLGQGLEFLIYFQGNSAPDKSGLPSDRFSAERTGGSVSTLTIQRTQQEDSAVYLCASSGRLASHEQYFGPGTRLTVT.